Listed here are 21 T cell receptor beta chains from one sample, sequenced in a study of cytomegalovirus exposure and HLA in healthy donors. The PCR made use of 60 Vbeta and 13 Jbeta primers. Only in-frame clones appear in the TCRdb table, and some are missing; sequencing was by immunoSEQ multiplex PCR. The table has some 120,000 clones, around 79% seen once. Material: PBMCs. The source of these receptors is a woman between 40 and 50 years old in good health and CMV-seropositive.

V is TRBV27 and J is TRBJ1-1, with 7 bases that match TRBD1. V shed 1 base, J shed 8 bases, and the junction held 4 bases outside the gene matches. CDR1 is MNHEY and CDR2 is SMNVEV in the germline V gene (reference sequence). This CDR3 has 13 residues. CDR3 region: CASSLFRGQEAFF. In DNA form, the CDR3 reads TGTGCCAGCAGTTTATTCAGGGGACAGGAAGCTTTCTTT.

The CDR3 DNA reads as TGTGCCAGCAGTCGGGACAGGGGGCCTTACAATGAGCAGTTCTTC. This encodes CASSRDRGPYNEQFF. V usage is TRBV6-4 and J usage is TRBJ2-1, with TRBD1 matching 12 bases. The CDR3 contains 15 residues. Germline V gives CDR1 MRHNA, CDR2 SNTAGT. V dropped 5 bases and J dropped 4; count of bases not matched to a gene: 3.

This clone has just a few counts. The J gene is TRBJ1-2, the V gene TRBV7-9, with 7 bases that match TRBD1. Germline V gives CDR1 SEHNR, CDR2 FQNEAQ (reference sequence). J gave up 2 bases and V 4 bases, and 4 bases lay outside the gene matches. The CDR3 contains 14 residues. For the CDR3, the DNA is TGTGCCAGCAGCTATACAGGGGACAACTATGGCTACACCTTC. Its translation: CASSYTGDNYGYTF. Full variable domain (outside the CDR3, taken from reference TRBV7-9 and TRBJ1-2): DTGVSQNPRHKITKRGQNVTFRCDPISEHNRLYWYRQTLGQGPEFLTYFQNEAQLEKSRLLSDRFSAERPKGSFSTLEIQRTEQGDSAMYLCASSYTGDNYGYTFGSGTRLTVV.

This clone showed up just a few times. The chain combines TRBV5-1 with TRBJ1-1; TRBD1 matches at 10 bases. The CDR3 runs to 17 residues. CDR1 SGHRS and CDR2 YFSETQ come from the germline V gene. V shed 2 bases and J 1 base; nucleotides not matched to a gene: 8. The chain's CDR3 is CASSLLTGGQTNTEAFF. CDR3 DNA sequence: TGCGCCAGCAGCTTATTGACAGGGGGCCAGACGAACACTGAAGCTTTCTTT.

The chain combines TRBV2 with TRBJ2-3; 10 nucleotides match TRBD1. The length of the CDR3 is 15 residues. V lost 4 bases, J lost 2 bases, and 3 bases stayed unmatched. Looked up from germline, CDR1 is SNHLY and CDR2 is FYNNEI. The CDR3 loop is CASSVGQGDTDTQYF. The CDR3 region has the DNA TGTGCCAGCAGTGTAGGACAGGGGGACACAGATACGCAGTATTTT.

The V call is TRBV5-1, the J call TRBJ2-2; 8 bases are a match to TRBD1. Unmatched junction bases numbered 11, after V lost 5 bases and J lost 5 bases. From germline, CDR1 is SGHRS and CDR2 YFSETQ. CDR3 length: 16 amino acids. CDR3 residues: CASRTVGTGRTGELFF. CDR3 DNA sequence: TGCGCCAGCAGAACCGTAGGGACAGGCAGAACCGGGGAGCTGTTTTTT.

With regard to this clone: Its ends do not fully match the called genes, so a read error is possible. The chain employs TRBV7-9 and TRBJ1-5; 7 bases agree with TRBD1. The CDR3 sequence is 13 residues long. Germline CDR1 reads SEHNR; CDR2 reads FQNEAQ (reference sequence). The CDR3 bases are TGTTCCAGCAGCCCGACAGGGAATCAGCCCCAGCATTTT. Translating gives CSSSPTGNQPQHF.

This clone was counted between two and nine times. CDR3 protein: CASSIISKGTYEQYF. Here the CDR3 DNA reads TGTGCCAGTAGTATTATTTCCAAAGGGACTTACGAGCAGTACTTC. The chain recombines TRBV19 with TRBJ2-7; D might be TRBD2 (6 bases). CDR3 length equals 15 residues. The germline gives CDR1 LNHDA, CDR2 SQIVND (reference sequence). V lost 3 bases and J lost 4, with 16 bases in between.

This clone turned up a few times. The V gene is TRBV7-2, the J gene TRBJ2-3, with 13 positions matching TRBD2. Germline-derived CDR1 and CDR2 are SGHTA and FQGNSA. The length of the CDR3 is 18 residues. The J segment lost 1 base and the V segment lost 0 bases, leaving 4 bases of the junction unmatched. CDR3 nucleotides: TGTGCCAGCAGCTTAGCGAGACTAGCGGGGGGAGGCACAGATACGCAGTATTTT. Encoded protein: CASSLARLAGGGTDTQYF. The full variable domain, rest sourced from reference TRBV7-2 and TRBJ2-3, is GAGVSQSPSNKVTEKGKDVELRCDPISGHTALYWYRQSLGQGLEFLIYFQGNSAPDKSGLPSDRFSAERTGGSVSTLTIQRTQQEDSAVYLCASSLARLAGGGTDTQYFGPGTRLTVL.

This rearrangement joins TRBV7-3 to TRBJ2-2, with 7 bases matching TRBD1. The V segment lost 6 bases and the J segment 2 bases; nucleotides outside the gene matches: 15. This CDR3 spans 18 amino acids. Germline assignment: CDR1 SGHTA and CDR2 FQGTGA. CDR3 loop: CASRPLGAGTANTGELFF. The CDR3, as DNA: TGTGCCAGCAGACCCCTAGGAGCCGGGACAGCTAACACCGGGGAGCTGTTTTTT.

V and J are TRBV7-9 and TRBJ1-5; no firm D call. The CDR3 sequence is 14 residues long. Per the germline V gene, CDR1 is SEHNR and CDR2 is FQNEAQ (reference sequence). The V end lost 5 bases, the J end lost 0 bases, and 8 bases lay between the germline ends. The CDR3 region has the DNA TGTGCCAGCAGCCAAGCAGGTAGCAATCAGCCCCAGCATTTT. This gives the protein CASSQAGSNQPQHF.

CDR3 nucleotide sequence: TGTGCCAGCAGTTGGACAGGGGCCTTTGAGCAGTTCTTC. It codes for CASSWTGAFEQFF. This sequence joins TRBV28 and TRBJ2-1; TRBD1 matches at 9 bases. The CDR3 loop spans 13 amino acids. Germline assignment: CDR1 MDHEN and CDR2 SYDVKM. V lost 4 bases, J lost 9 bases, and 4 bases stayed unmatched.

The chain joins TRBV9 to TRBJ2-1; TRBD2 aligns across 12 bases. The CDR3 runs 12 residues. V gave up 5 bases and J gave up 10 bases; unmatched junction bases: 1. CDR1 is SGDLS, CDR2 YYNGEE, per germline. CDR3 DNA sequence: TGTGCCAGCAGTGGGACTAGCGGGGAGCAGTTCTTC. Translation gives CASSGTSGEQFF.

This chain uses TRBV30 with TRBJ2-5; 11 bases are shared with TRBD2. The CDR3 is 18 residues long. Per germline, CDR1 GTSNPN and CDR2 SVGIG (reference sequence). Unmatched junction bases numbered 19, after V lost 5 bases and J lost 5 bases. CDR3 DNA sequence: TGTGCCTGGCAGAGCCGGCTAGCGGGAGGCTTGAGCCGGGAGACCCAGTACTTC. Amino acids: CAWQSRLAGGLSRETQYF.

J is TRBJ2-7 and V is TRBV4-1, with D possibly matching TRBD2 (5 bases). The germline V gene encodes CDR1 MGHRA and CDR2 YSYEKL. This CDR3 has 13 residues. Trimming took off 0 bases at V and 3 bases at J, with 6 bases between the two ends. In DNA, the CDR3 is TGCGCCAGCAGCCAAGAACGGGACTACGAGCAGTACTTC. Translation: CASSQERDYEQYF.

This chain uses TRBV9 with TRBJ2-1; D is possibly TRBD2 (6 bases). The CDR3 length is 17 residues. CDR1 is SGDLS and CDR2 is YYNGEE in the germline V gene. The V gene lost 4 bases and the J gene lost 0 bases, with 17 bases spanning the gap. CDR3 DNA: TGTGCCAGCAGCCCGAGATTTGCGGGGAGCTCCTACAATGAGCAGTTCTTC. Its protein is CASSPRFAGSSYNEQFF.

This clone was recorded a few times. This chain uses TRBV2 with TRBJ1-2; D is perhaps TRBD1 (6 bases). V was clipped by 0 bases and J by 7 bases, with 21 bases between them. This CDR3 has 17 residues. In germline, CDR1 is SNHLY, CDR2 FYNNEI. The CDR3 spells CASSEAGANRASSGYTF. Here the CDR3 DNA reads TGTGCCAGCAGTGAAGCGGGGGCTAACAGGGCCAGCAGTGGCTACACCTTC.

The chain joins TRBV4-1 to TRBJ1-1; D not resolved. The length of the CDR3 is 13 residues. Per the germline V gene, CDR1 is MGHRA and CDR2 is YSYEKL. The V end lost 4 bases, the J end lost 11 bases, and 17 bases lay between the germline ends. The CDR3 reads CASSLAPSEVAFF. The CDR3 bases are TGCGCCAGCAGCCTAGCACCTTCTGAAGTCGCTTTCTTT.

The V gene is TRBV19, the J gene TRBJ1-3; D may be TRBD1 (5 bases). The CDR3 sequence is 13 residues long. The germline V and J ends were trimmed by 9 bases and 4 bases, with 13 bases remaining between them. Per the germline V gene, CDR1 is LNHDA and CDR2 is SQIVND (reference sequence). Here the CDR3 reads CASYDRSGNTIYF. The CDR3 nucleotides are TGTGCCAGCTACGACAGATCGGGAAACACCATATATTTT.

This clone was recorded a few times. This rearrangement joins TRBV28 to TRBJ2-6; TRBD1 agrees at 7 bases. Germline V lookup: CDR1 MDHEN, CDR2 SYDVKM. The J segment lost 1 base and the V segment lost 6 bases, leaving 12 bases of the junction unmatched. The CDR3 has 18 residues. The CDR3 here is CASRSPAGGLSGANVLTF. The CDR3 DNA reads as TGTGCCAGCAGATCACCGGCAGGGGGATTGTCTGGGGCCAACGTCCTGACTTTC.

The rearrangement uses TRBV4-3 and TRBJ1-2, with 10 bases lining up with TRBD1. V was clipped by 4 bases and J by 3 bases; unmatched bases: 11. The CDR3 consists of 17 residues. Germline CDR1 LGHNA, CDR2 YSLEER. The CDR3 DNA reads TGCGCCAGCAGCCCCAATGAACGGACAGGGGGGTACTATGGCTACACCTTC. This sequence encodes CASSPNERTGGYYGYTF.